The T cell receptor beta chain under discussion was sequenced for a study of OX40 agonist ivuxolimab in advanced cancers. The wider study: Treatment received earlier with anti-PD-1, anti-PD-L1 or anti-CTLA-4 agents was allowed, and over 35% had some.

The study's findings and limits: Clonal expansion in partial responders at 0.1-3.0 mg/kg ranked among the lowest. Dosing at 0.1 to 3.0 mg/kg was accompanied by clonal expansion of CD4+ and CD8+ blood T cells by week 6.

This CDR3 comprises 14 residues. Deletions cut 0 bases from V and 2 bases from J, with 7 bases between. Germline CDR1 reads LGHNA; CDR2 reads YNFKEQ. Patients had blood sampled at baseline and again on cycle 4 day 1 and cycle 7 day 1. This table comes from immunoSEQ multiplex PCR, and its TCRdb copy is limited to in-frame clones, with some not included. The table has about 89,000 clones, roughly 90% seen once. As regards this clone: Its specificity is unknown.

This sequence originates from an adult with an advanced solid tumor such as melanoma, head and neck, liver or kidney cancer. The sequences come from CD4+ or CD8+ T cells sorted from blood, collected in a trial of the OX40 agonist ivuxolimab. The chain carries TRBV4-2 and TRBJ1-2; D may be TRBD1 (6 bases). The CDR3 DNA follows: TGTGCCAGCAGCCAAGAAACAGGGAACTATGGCTACACCTTC. Its protein is CASSQETGNYGYTF.